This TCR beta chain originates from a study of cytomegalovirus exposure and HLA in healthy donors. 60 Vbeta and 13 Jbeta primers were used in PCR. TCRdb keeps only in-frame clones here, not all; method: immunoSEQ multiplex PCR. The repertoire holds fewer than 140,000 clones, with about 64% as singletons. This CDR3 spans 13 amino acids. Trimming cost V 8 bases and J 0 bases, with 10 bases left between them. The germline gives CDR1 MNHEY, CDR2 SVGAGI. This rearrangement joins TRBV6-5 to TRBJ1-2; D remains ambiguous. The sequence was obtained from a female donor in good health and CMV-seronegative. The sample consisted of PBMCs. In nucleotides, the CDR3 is TGTGCCAGCCGGGTACTAGCTAACTATGGCTACACCTTC. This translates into CASRVLANYGYTF.